The 3 T cell receptor beta chains below all came from one sample that was sequenced in a study of early T cells in non-severe SARS-CoV-2 infection. TCRdb reprocessed the 5' RACE reads via MiXCR and lists one record per CDR3 protein. The profile shows 50,000 to 75,000 distinct CDR3 sequences, 9.5% to 15% of them singletons. The sample was whole blood, taken at baseline. These receptors were taken from an adult who was a healthcare worker with PCR-confirmed SARS-CoV-2 infection or an uninfected control (not recorded which). The donor label of this sample is uncertain.

This clonotype appeared a few times. The gene calls are TRBV7-6 and TRBJ2-2; D not certain. Trimming cost V 4 bases and J 8 bases, with 14 bases left between them. CDR3 length equals 14 residues. The germline V gene has CDR1 SGHVS and CDR2 FNYEAQ. The chain's CDR3 is CASSSTGLAGELFF. The CDR3 bases are TGTGCCAGCAGCTCAACGGGCCTTGCGGGGGAGCTGTTTTTT.

This clonotype appeared many times. V usage is TRBV11-1 and J usage is TRBJ2-5; 12 nucleotides agree with TRBD2. Germline V gene data show CDR1 as SGHAT and CDR2 as FQDESV (reference sequence). V lost 3 bases, J lost 3 bases, and 5 bases stayed unmatched. The CDR3 runs 16 residues. CDR3 sequence (DNA): TGTGCCAGCAGCTTCACTAGCGGGGGGCATGAAGAGACCCAGTACTTC. Translated, it gives CASSFTSGGHEETQYF.

The V and J genes are TRBV29-1 and TRBJ2-1, with D hard to call. The CDR3 has 11 amino acids. CDR1 SQVTM and CDR2 ANQGSEA come from the germline V gene. V lost 2 bases and J lost 7, with 6 bases in between. The CDR3 region has the DNA TGCAGCGTTGAAAAGGGAAATGAGCAGTTCTTC. Translation: CSVEKGNEQFF.